This entry features one T cell receptor (beta chain) sequence. The antigen is not known. The PCR was carried out with 60 Vbeta primers and 13 Jbeta primers. Sequenced by immunoSEQ multiplex PCR; TCRdb stores in-frame clones only, minus some. The sample has about 89,000 clones, around 77% seen once. The data were taken from a study of cytomegalovirus exposure and HLA in healthy donors. Study-level points and caveats: About 87% or about 30% of the time was how often most TCR beta V segments were productive, according to an earlier analysis. Most observed TCR sequences were rare, whereas some public TCRs were detected in many donors. Later analysis found that TCR beta chains associated with HLA were more clonally expanded than other, equally common chains.

Unmatched junction bases numbered 15, after V lost 3 bases and J lost 5 bases. CDR1 and CDR2 from the germline V gene are LNHDA and SQIVND (reference sequence). This CDR3 region has 18 residues. At the time of sampling, donors were nominally healthy, though unrecorded immune exposures were likely. The chain uses TRBV19 and TRBJ2-3, with 9 bases identical to TRBD2. The sequenced sample was PBMCs. The origin of this receptor is a man younger than 45 in good health and CMV-seronegative. The CDR3 spells CASSIFSSAGGNEDTQYF. CDR3 bases: TGTGCCAGTAGTATCTTTAGCTCGGCGGGGGGGAACGAAGATACGCAGTATTTT.